Below, 25 T cell receptor beta chains from the same sample are listed, as sequenced in a study of shared clonotypes between healthy human individuals. Produced via immunoSEQ multiplex PCR; TCRdb's table is partial and in-frame only. There are 2 million to 2.5 million clones in the sample; 93% occur only once, and under 2% lies in the top ten. Cells designated naive CD8 were CD45RO-negative and were positively selected for CCR7, with terminally differentiated effector memory CD45RA+ cells excluded. Sequenced input: naive CD8+ T cells from PBMCs. The receptors derive from a man aged 18 to 30 in good health. Some clones in this sample may be carry-over from other donors' samples.

To note about this clone: Other DNA variants within this sample encode the same CDR3. The chain employs TRBV28 and TRBJ2-7, with TRBD1 matching 9 bases. Trimming took 3 bases from V and 3 from J; bases not matched to a gene: 3. This CDR3 contains 14 residues. Looked up from germline, CDR1 is MDHEN and CDR2 is SYDVKM. This CDR3 is CASSFLGQGYEQYF. The CDR3 DNA reads as TGTGCCAGCAGTTTCCTGGGACAGGGCTACGAGCAGTACTTC. Based on the CDR3 plus reference TRBV28 and TRBJ2-7, the full variable domain is DVKVTQSSRYLVKRTGEKVFLECVQDMDHENMFWYRQDPGLGLRLIYFSYDVKMKEKGDIPEGYSVSREKKERFSLILESASTNQTSMYLCASSFLGQGYEQYFGPGTRLTVT.

The rearrangement links TRBV5-8 to TRBJ2-7; 7 positions match TRBD2. The CDR3 runs to 15 residues. Trimming removed 10 bases from V and 3 bases from J; junction bases left unmatched: 16. Germline-derived CDR1 and CDR2 are SGHTS and YDEGEE. This CDR3 is CASGSLRGSYYEQYF. The CDR3 DNA sequence: TGTGCCTCCGGCAGCCTTCGCGGGAGTTACTACGAGCAGTACTTC.

The rearrangement joins TRBV5-8 to TRBJ2-1; 7 bases map to TRBD1. V gave up 4 bases and J gave up 0 bases; unmatched junction bases: 7. Germline values: CDR1 SGHTS, CDR2 YDEGEE. This CDR3 is 16 amino acids long. CDR3 sequence: CASSKLQGSSYNEQFF. In DNA, the CDR3 is TGTGCCAGCAGCAAATTACAGGGGAGCTCCTACAATGAGCAGTTCTTC.

The chain joins TRBV10-3 to TRBJ2-1, with 8 bases identical to TRBD2. Germline lookup yields CDR1 ENHRY and CDR2 SYGVKD. The CDR3 length is 13 residues. V gave up 3 bases and J gave up 10 bases; unmatched junction bases: 5. The CDR3 DNA is TGTGCCATCAGTGATGCCGGGAGGGACGAGCAGTTCTTC. Its protein product is CAISDAGRDEQFF.

The chain links TRBV27 to TRBJ2-1, with 9 bases lining up with TRBD1. With 5 bases clipped from V and 0 bases from J, the junction kept 5 bases outside the gene matches. The germline CDR1 and CDR2 sequences are MNHEY and SMNVEV (reference sequence). The CDR3 is made up of 16 amino acids. CDR3 protein: CASSKQGASSYNEQFF. The CDR3 DNA sequence: TGTGCCAGCAGTAAACAGGGGGCGAGCTCCTACAATGAGCAGTTCTTC.

Turning to this clone: The sample has other DNA sequences that encode this CDR3 too. The chain is built from TRBV7-2 and TRBJ2-7, with D perhaps being TRBD1 or TRBD2 (5 bases each). Germline V gives CDR1 SGHTA, CDR2 FQGNSA. Deletions cut 0 bases from V and 3 bases from J, with 9 bases between. This CDR3 is 14 amino acids long. For the CDR3, the DNA is TGTGCCAGCAGCTTAGCCGGGACCGTCTACGAGCAGTACTTC. The encoded protein is CASSLAGTVYEQYF.

V is TRBV7-2 and J is TRBJ2-7, with 8 bases identical to TRBD2. After removal of 1 base from V and 0 bases from J, the junction contained 2 bases not matched to a gene. The CDR3 consists of 15 residues. CDR1 is SGHTA, CDR2 FQGNSA, per germline. Here the CDR3 DNA reads TGTGCCAGCAGCTTAGTAGCGGGAAACTCCTACGAGCAGTACTTC. It translates to CASSLVAGNSYEQYF.

This chain joins TRBV9 and TRBJ2-7, with 8 bases that match TRBD1. CDR1 is SGDLS and CDR2 is YYNGEE in the germline V gene. V shed 0 bases, J shed 6 bases, and the junction held 8 bases outside the gene matches. CDR3 size: 15 residues. The CDR3 sequence is CASSVGMAGGFEQYF. The CDR3 region has the DNA TGTGCCAGCAGCGTAGGAATGGCAGGGGGCTTCGAGCAGTACTTC.

Written as DNA, the CDR3 is TGTGCCAGCAGTTTAGGTTTTCAGGGAGGGACTAGCGGGAGTTCCTACAATGAGCAGTTCTTC. Encoded protein: CASSLGFQGGTSGSSYNEQFF. The chain carries TRBV27 and TRBJ2-1, with TRBD2 matching over 14 bases. Trimming took 2 bases from V and 1 from J; bases not matched to a gene: 13. CDR3 length: 21 residues. In germline, CDR1 is MNHEY, CDR2 SMNVEV (reference sequence).

The V call is TRBV7-3, the J call TRBJ2-1; 8 bases line up with TRBD2. With V trimmed by 4 bases and J by 0 bases, 14 bases remained unmatched. Germline V CDR1 and CDR2: SGHTA, FQGTGA. This CDR3 comprises 19 residues. The CDR3 loop is CASSSTPGLAGSSYNEQFF. The CDR3 DNA is TGTGCCAGCAGCTCCACTCCAGGACTAGCCGGGAGCTCCTACAATGAGCAGTTCTTC.

This clone was picked up a small number of times. The sample carries other DNA sequences with the same CDR3. V usage is TRBV30 and J usage is TRBJ2-2; D is undetermined. The germline CDR1 and CDR2 sequences are GTSNPN and SVGIG (reference sequence). The CDR3 totals 10 residues. The V gene lost 2 bases and the J gene lost 7 bases, with 2 bases spanning the gap. Written as DNA, the CDR3 is TGTGCCTGGAGTTTCGGGGAGCTGTTTTTT. This gives the protein CAWSFGELFF.

The genes are TRBV7-9 and TRBJ2-7; the D gene could be TRBD1 or TRBD2 (5 bases each). CDR1 is SEHNR, CDR2 FQNEAQ, per germline (reference sequence). V was clipped by 5 bases and J by 0 bases, with 17 bases between them. This CDR3 contains 16 residues. DNA for the CDR3: TGTGCCAGCAGCCGGGCGATGGGGGTTCACTCCTACGAGCAGTACTTC. This encodes CASSRAMGVHSYEQYF.

V gene TRBV27 combines with J gene TRBJ1-1; no definite D call. Germline V gene lookup returns CDR1 MNHEY and CDR2 SMNVEV (reference sequence). V lost 8 bases to trimming and J lost 1 base, with 14 bases between them. The CDR3 runs 14 residues. The CDR3 is CASQTRAPNTEAFF. The CDR3 nucleotides are TGTGCCAGCCAAACCCGGGCTCCGAACACTGAAGCTTTCTTT.

V usage is TRBV4-3 and J usage is TRBJ2-3; the match to TRBD2 covers 8 bases. With V trimmed by 0 bases and J by 3 bases, 5 bases remained unmatched. The CDR3 is 16 residues long. Germline V CDR1 and CDR2: LGHNA, YSLEER. The CDR3 protein is CASSQDREGLTDTQYF. In nucleotides, the CDR3 is TGCGCCAGCAGCCAAGACCGGGAGGGCTTAACAGATACGCAGTATTTT.

This clone was detected once. J is TRBJ2-7 and V is TRBV10-3; maybe TRBD2 (5 bases). Trimming removed 6 bases from V and 2 bases from J, with 8 bases in between. The germline V gene encodes CDR1 ENHRY and CDR2 SYGVKD. This CDR3 has 12 residues. The CDR3 loop is CAIRASPYEQYF. The CDR3 bases are TGTGCCATCAGGGCTAGCCCCTACGAGCAGTACTTC.

The chain links TRBV19 to TRBJ2-7; 7 nucleotides match TRBD1. The V and J ends lost 1 base and 3 bases, in that order; junction bases with no gene match: 6. Germline V CDR1 and CDR2: LNHDA, SQIVND (reference sequence). The CDR3 spans 15 residues. In nucleotides, the CDR3 is TGTGCCAGTAGTATAGGACAGGGCGTCATCTACGAGCAGTACTTC. Translating gives CASSIGQGVIYEQYF.

This clone was detected once. Other DNA variants within this sample encode the same CDR3. The V and J genes are TRBV11-3 and TRBJ1-1; D remains unclear. Trimming took 3 bases from V and 1 from J, leaving 6 bases between them. The CDR3 length is 13 residues. The germline gives CDR1 SGHNT, CDR2 YENEEA. CDR3 sequence reads: CASSLFPNTEAFF. As DNA, the CDR3 is TGTGCCAGCAGCTTGTTCCCGAACACTGAAGCTTTCTTT.

The V call is TRBV5-4, the J call TRBJ2-1, with D possibly TRBD2 on 5 matching bases. CDR1 SGHNT and CDR2 YYREEE come from the germline V gene (reference sequence). This CDR3 has 15 amino acids. V was clipped by 4 bases and J by 2 bases, with 13 bases between them. The CDR3 sequence is CASSHIRETYNEQFF. The CDR3 region has the DNA TGTGCCAGCAGCCACATCCGGGAAACCTACAATGAGCAGTTCTTC. Complete variable domain (other parts from reference TRBV5-4 and TRBJ2-1): ETGVTQSPTHLIKTRGQQVTLRCSSQSGHNTVSWYQQALGQGPQFIFQYYREEENGRGNFPPRFSGLQFPNYSSELNVNALELDDSALYLCASSHIRETYNEQFFGPGTRLTVL.

The sample holds one count of this clone. The chain couples TRBV9 to TRBJ2-7; D is undetermined. The CDR3 is 13 amino acids. CDR1 is SGDLS, CDR2 YYNGEE, per germline. V lost 4 bases to trimming and J lost 5 bases, with 13 bases between them. The CDR3 DNA reads as TGTGCCAGCAGCCCCCCCTACTTGAACGAGCAGTACTTC. Protein sequence: CASSPPYLNEQYF.

On this clone itself: Other nucleotide sequences from this sample produce the same CDR3. The chain joins TRBV4-1 to TRBJ2-7; D not certain. The CDR3 loop spans 14 amino acids. V lost 1 base, J lost 0 bases, and 7 bases lay in between. Germline V gene data show CDR1 as MGHRA and CDR2 as YSYEKL. CDR3 nucleotide sequence: TGCGCCAGCAGCCAAGGAGTAGGCTCCTACGAGCAGTACTTC. This gives the protein CASSQGVGSYEQYF.

The genes are TRBV9 and TRBJ2-7, with a tentative D call TRBD1 (6 bases). The CDR3 runs 15 residues. CDR1 SGDLS and CDR2 YYNGEE come from the germline V gene. The V and J ends lost 0 bases and 1 base respectively, with 11 bases between them. CDR3 coding DNA: TGTGCCAGCAGCGTAGATTGGACAGCATCCTACGAGCAGTACTTC. Amino acids: CASSVDWTASYEQYF.

This clone occurred once. The chain has TRBV5-1 and TRBJ2-1; the match to TRBD2 covers 8 bases. The V and J ends lost 5 bases and 4 bases, in that order; junction bases with no gene match: 8. The CDR3 sequence is 15 residues long. Germline values: CDR1 SGHRS, CDR2 YFSETQ. This CDR3 reads CASRSGTSGYNEQFF. CDR3 sequence (DNA): TGCGCCAGCAGGTCCGGGACTAGTGGGTACAATGAGCAGTTCTTC.

The table lists this clone with a count of one. This sequence joins TRBV2 and TRBJ2-5; D assignment may be TRBD1 or TRBD2 (5 bases each). CDR1 and CDR2 (germline): SNHLY, FYNNEI. V lost 9 bases and J 1 base, leaving 21 bases between the germline ends. This CDR3 has 16 residues. CDR3 residues: CARGTRAFQGQETQYF. CDR3 coding DNA: TGTGCCAGGGGGACGAGGGCCTTTCAGGGCCAAGAGACCCAGTACTTC.

J is TRBJ1-1 and V is TRBV4-1; TRBD1 agrees at 8 bases. There are 13 residues in the CDR3. V was pared by 4 bases and J by 5 bases, with 3 bases of the junction left unmatched. Germline assignment: CDR1 MGHRA and CDR2 YSYEKL. Here the CDR3 reads CASSPDRETEAFF. The CDR3 DNA reads TGCGCCAGCAGCCCGGACAGGGAGACTGAAGCTTTCTTT.

This clone was counted only a few times. At the DNA level, this CDR3 is encoded by other sequences in the same sample as well. The chain joins TRBV4-1 to TRBJ1-5; D unclear. The V end lost 4 bases, the J end lost 0 bases, and 4 bases lay between the germline ends. Germline lookup yields CDR1 MGHRA and CDR2 YSYEKL. The CDR3 sequence is 13 residues long. CDR3 coding DNA: TGCGCCAGCAGCCTCTATAGCAATCAGCCCCAGCATTTT. Amino acids: CASSLYSNQPQHF.